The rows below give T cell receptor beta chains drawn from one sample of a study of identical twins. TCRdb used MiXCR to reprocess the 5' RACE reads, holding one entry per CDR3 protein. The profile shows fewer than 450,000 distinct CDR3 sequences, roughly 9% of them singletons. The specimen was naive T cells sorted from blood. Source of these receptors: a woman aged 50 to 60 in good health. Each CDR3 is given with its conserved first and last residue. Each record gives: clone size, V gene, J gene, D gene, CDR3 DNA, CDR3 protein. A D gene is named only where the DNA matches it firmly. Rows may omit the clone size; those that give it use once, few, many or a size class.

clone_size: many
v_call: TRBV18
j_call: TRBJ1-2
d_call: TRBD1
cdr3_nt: TGTGCCAGCTCACCCCAGGGACAGAGCTATGGCTACACCTTC
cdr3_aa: CASSPQGQSYGYTF

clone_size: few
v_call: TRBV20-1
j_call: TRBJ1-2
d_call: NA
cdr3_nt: TGCAGTGCTGGGGGGGAAACCTATGGCTACACCTTC
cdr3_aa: CSAGGETYGYTF

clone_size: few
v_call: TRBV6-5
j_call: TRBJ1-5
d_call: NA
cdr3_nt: TGTGCCAGCAGCCGACTGGGGGTCCGGAACAATCAGCCCCAGCATTTT
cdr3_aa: CASSRLGVRNNQPQHF

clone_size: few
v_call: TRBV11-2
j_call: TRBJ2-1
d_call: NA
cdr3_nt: TGTGCCAGCAGCTTTGGGGACTGGAGTCACAATGAGCAGTTCTTC
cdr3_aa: CASSFGDWSHNEQFF

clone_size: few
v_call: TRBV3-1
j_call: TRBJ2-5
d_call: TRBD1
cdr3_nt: TGTGCCAGCACCCTGACAGGGGAAGGGGAGACCCAGTACTTC
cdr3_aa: CASTLTGEGETQYF

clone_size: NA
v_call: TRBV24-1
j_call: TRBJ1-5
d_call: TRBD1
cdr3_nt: TGTGCCACCAGGAGGGACAGCTATCAGCCCCAGCATTTT
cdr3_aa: CATRRDSYQPQHF

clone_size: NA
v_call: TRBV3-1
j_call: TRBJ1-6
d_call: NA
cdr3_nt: TGTGCCACCAAGGGAACAGGGTGGAATTCACCCCTCCACTTT
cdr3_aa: CATKGTGWNSPLHF

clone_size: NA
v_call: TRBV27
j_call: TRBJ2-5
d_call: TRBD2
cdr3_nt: TGTGCCAGCAGTTCACTGAGCGGGAGGGCCAAAGAGACCCAGTACTTC
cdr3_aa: CASSSLSGRAKETQYF

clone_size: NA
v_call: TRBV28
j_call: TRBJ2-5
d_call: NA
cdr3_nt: TGTGCCAGCAGTTTAAGGCTGGGGGAGACCCAGTACTTC
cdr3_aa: CASSLRLGETQYF

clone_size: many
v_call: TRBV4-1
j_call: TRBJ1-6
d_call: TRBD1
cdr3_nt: TGCGCCAGCAGCCGATCGGGACAGGAAGTCTCACCCCTCCACTTT
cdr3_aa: CASSRSGQEVSPLHF

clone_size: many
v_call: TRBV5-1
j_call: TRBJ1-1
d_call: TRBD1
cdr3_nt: TGCGCCAGCCGGGACAGCTTGAACACTGAAGCTTTCTTT
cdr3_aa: CASRDSLNTEAFF

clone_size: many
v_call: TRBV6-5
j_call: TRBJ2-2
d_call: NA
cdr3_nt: TGTGCCAGCAGCTCCACCGTAGGTACCGGGGAGCTGTTTTTT
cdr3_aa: CASSSTVGTGELFF

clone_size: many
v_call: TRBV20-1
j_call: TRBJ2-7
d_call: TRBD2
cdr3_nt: TGCAGTGCTAGAGACAGCGGGAGGGTATACGAGCAGTACTTC
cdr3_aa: CSARDSGRVYEQYF

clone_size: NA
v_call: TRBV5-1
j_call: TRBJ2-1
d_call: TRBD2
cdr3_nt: TGCGCCAGCAGCTTGGTGTCTGGACTAGCGGCCTACAATGAGCAGTTCTTC
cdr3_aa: CASSLVSGLAAYNEQFF

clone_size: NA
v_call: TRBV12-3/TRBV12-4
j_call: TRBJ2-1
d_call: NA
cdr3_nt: TGTGCCAGCAGGACCCCCCAGGCCCTCTACAATGAGCAGTTCTTC
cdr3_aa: CASRTPQALYNEQFF

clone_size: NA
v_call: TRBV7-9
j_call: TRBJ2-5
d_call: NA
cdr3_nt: TGTGCCAGCAGCTTTGGGCCAAAGACAGCGGCGAGAGAGACCCAGTACTTC
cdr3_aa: CASSFGPKTAARETQYF

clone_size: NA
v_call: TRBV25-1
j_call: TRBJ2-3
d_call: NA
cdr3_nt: TGTGCCAGCAGTGAATTTTCGGGAGATACGCAGTATTTT
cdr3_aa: CASSEFSGDTQYF

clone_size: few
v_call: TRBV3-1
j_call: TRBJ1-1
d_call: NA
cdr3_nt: TGTGCCAGCAGTGAGGGGGGAAACACTGAAGCTTTCTTT
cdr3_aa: CASSEGGNTEAFF

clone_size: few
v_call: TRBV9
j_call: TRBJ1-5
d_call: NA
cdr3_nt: TGTGCCAGCAGCAGACAGCTAGGGACCGGGCCCCAGCATTTT
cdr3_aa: CASSRQLGTGPQHF

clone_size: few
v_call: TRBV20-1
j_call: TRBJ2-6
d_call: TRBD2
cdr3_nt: TGCAGTGCCCCTAGGACTAGCGGATCCTCTGGGGCCAACGTCCTGACTTTC
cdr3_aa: CSAPRTSGSSGANVLTF

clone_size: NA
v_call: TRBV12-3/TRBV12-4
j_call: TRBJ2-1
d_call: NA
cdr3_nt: TGTGCCAGCACCCCTGGGGCAGGAAGGTACAATGAGCAGTTCTTC
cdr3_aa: CASTPGAGRYNEQFF

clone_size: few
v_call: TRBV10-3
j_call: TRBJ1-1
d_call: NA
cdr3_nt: TGTGCCATCTCTCCCGGACTGTACGACACTGAAGCTTTCTTT
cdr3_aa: CAISPGLYDTEAFF

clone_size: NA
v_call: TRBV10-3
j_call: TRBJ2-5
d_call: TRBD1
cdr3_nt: TGTGCCATCAGCACCGGACAGGGGGCGAGGGAGACCCAGTACTTC
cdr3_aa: CAISTGQGARETQYF

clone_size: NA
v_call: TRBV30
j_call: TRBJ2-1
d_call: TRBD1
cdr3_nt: TGTGCCTGGAGTCCGGGACAGGGGGCGAATGAGCAGTTCTTC
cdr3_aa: CAWSPGQGANEQFF

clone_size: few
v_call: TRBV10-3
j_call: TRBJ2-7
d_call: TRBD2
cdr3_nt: TGTGCCATCAGTCGGCACCCGACTAGCGGGATGGATTACGAGCAGTACTTC
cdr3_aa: CAISRHPTSGMDYEQYF

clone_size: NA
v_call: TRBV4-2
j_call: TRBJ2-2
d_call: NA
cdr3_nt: TGTGCCAGCAGCCAAGCAGGGTTAAATACCGGGGAGCTGTTTTTT
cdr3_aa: CASSQAGLNTGELFF

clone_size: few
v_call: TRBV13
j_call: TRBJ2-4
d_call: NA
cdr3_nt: TGTGCCAGCAGCTTAGGCTCGAGTGCCAAAAACATTCAGTACTTC
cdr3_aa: CASSLGSSAKNIQYF

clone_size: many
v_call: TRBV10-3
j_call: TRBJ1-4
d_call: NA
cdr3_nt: TGTGCCATCAGTTCTGGGGGCCGAGATCTTGAAAAACTGTTTTTT
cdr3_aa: CAISSGGRDLEKLFF

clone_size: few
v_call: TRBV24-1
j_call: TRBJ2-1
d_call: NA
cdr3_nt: TGTGCCACCAGTGATTTGTCGGGAGTGGGATATGAGCAGTTCTTC
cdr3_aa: CATSDLSGVGYEQFF

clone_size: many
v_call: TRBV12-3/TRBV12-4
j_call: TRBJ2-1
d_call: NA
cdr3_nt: TGTGCCAGCAGTTTAGCGATGGGGATTGGGGAGCAGTTCTTC
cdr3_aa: CASSLAMGIGEQFF

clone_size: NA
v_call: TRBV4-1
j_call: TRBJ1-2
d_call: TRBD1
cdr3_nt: TGCGCCAGCAGCCAGGCCAGGACAGGGGGCTACACCTTC
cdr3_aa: CASSQARTGGYTF

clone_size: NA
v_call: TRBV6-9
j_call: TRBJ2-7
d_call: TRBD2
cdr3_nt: TGTGCCAGCACCCAGGAAGCGGGAGGGCCGGCCTACGAGCAGTACTTC
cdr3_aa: CASTQEAGGPAYEQYF

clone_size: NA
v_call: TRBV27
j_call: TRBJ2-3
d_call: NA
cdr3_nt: TGTGCCAGTCCCACCCATACGCAGTATTTT
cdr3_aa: CASPTHTQYF

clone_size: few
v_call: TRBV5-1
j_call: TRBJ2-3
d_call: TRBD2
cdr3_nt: TGCGCCAGCAGCTTTAGCGGGAAGAGCACAGATACGCAGTATTTT
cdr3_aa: CASSFSGKSTDTQYF

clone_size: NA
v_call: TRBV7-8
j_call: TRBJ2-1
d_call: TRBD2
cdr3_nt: TGTGCCAGCAGCTTAGATACTAGCGGGAGACGGAATGAGCAGTTCTTC
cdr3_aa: CASSLDTSGRRNEQFF

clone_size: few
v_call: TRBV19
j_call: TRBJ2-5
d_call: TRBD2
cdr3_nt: TGTGCCAGTTCGGCGGGAGGGTGGGAGACCCAGTACTTC
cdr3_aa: CASSAGGWETQYF

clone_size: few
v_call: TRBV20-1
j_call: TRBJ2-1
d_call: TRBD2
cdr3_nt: TGCAGTGCTAGAGCCCGGGGGGGACTCCACAATGAGCAGTTCTTC
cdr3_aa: CSARARGGLHNEQFF

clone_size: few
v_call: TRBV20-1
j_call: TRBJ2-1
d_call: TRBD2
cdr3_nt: TGCAGTGCCAGACCAGCGGGGCTATACAATGAGCAGTTCTTC
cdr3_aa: CSARPAGLYNEQFF

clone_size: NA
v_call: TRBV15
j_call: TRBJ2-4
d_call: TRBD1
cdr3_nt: TGTGCCACCAGCCCCCGGACAGGGGGAAACATTCAGTACTTC
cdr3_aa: CATSPRTGGNIQYF

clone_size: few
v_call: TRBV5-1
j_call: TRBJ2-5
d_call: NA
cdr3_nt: TGCGCCAGCAGCTTGGCCTCGAGTAGGGAAGAGACCCAGTACTTC
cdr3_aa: CASSLASSREETQYF

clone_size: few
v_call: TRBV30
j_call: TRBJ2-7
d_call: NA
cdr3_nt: TGTGCCTGGCATGGGGGTGGCGAGCAGTACTTC
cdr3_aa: CAWHGGGEQYF

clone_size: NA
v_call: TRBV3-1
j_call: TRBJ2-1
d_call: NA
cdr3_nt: TGTGCCAGCAGCCAGACGGGAGTCCCCTACAATGAGCAGTTCTTC
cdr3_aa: CASSQTGVPYNEQFF

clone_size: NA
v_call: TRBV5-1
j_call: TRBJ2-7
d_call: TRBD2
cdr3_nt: TGCGCCAGCAGCCAGCCGGGACTAGCGTTTCGCGAGCAGTACTTC
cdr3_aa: CASSQPGLAFREQYF

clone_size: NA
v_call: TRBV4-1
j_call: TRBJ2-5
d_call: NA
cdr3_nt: TGCGCCAGCAGCCAAGAGCTTTGGGGACCCCCGTACTTC
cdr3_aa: CASSQELWGPPYF

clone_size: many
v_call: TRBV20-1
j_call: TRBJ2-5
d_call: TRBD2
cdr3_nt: TGCAGTGCTAGAGATCTAGCGGGAATTGGAGAGACCCAGTACTTC
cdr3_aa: CSARDLAGIGETQYF

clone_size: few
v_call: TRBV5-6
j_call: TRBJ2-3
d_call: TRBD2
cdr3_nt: TGTGCCAGCAGCTTGGATCGGCGAGCGGGAGAGGGGACAGATACGCAGTATTTT
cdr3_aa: CASSLDRRAGEGTDTQYF

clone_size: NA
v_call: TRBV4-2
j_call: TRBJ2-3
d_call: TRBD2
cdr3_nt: TGTGCCAGCAGCCAAGATCCCCAGCGGGAGATGCATACGCAGTATTTT
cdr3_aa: CASSQDPQREMHTQYF

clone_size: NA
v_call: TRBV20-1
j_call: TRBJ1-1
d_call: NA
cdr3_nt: TGCAGTGCTAGAGAACAGAACTCTCTTTTAGCTTTCTTT
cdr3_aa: CSAREQNSLLAFF

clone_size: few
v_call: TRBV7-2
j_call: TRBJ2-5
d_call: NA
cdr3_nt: TGTGCCAGCAGCTTACACACCCAAGAGACCCAGTACTTC
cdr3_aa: CASSLHTQETQYF

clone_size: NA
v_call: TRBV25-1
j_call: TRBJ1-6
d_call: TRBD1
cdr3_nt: TGTGCCAGCAGTGAAGAACAGGGGGGGTCACCCCTCCACTTT
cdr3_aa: CASSEEQGGSPLHF

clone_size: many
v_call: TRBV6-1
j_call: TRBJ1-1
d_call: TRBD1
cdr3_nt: TGTGCCAGCAGTGAAACGACGGACAGGGGTTACACTGAAGCTTTCTTT
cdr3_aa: CASSETTDRGYTEAFF

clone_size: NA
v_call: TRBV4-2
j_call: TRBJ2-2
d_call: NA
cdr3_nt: TGTGCCAGCATAAATCTCGAGGGAACCGGGGAGCTGTTTTTT
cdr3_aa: CASINLEGTGELFF

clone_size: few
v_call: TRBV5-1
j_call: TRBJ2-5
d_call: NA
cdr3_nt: TGCGCCAGCAGCCTGACAAGAGGGGGAAACCAGTACTTC
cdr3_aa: CASSLTRGGNQYF

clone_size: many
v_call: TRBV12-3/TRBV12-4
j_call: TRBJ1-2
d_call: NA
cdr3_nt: TGTGCCAGCAGTTTGGCGAGGGTCGTCTATGGCTACACCTTC
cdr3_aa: CASSLARVVYGYTF

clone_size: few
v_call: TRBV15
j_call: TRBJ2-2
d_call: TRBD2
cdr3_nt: TGTGCCACCAGCAGCGGGAGGGGGGATGACACCGGGGAGCTGTTTTTT
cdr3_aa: CATSSGRGDDTGELFF

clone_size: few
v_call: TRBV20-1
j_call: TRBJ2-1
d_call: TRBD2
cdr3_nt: TGCAGTGCTCCTAGCGGGAGGGCCAGCTACAATGAGCAGTTCTTC
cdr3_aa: CSAPSGRASYNEQFF

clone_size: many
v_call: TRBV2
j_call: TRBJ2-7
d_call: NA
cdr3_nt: TGTGCCAGCAGTGAAGCGGGGGGTAGCGGCTACGAGCAGTACTTC
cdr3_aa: CASSEAGGSGYEQYF